A selection of T cell receptor beta chains follows, all from one sample in a study of CD8 T cells in Susac syndrome. From the immunoSEQ multiplex PCR reads, TCRdb called clonotypes with MiXCR, one entry per CDR3 protein. The sample contains hundreds of thousands of distinct CDR3 sequences, 85% to 95% of which appear only once. The sample was CD4+ T cells from PBMCs. The receptors were sampled from a human donor with multiple sclerosis. CDR3s include the opening cysteine and the closing phenylalanine or tryptophan. The order of the fields is V gene, D gene, J gene, CDR3 protein, CDR3 DNA. D genes are given only for firm matches.

>TRBV25-1|TRBD2|TRBJ2-2
CASSDLGGEGTGELFF
TGTGCCAGCAGTGATCTCGGGGGGGAAGGCACCGGGGAGCTGTTTTTT
>TRBV29-1|TRBD2|TRBJ2-1
CSVRRRASGYNEQFF
TGCAGCGTTCGCCGGCGGGCTAGCGGGTACAATGAGCAGTTCTTC
>TRBV20-1|-|TRBJ2-5
CSATWETQYF
TGCAGTGCTACGTGGGAGACCCAGTACTTC
>TRBV4-1|-|TRBJ1-5
CASSRGGTYISNQPQHF
TGCGCCAGCAGCCGCGGCGGGACATATATTAGCAATCAGCCCCAGCATTTT
>TRBV15|TRBD1|TRBJ2-5
CATLDRGGREETQYF
TGTGCCACCCTCGACAGGGGTGGGAGAGAAGAGACCCAGTACTTC
>TRBV29-1|TRBD1|TRBJ2-6
CSVGGQGSGANVLTF
TGCAGCGTTGGGGGACAGGGATCCGGGGCCAACGTCCTGACTTTC
>TRBV29-1|-|TRBJ2-5
CSVVKAQVRQETQYF
TGCAGCGTCGTCAAAGCACAGGTCCGCCAAGAGACCCAGTACTTC
>TRBV9|TRBD1|TRBJ1-2
CASSADRGLAYGYTF
TGTGCCAGCAGCGCGGACAGGGGGCTTGCTTATGGCTACACCTTC
>TRBV7-9|-|TRBJ1-6
CASSLGSGDNSPLHF
TGTGCCAGCAGCTTAGGTTCGGGGGATAATTCACCCCTCCACTTT
>TRBV9|TRBD1|TRBJ1-1
CASSPQGMVTTEAFF
TGTGCCAGCAGTCCACAGGGGATGGTAACAACTGAAGCTTTCTTT
>TRBV5-6|-|TRBJ2-1
CASSLVSRVLSHEQFF
TGTGCCAGCAGCTTGGTATCTAGGGTCCTTAGCCATGAGCAGTTCTTC
>TRBV4-2|-|TRBJ2-3
CASSQGPGQGNTQYF
TGTGCCAGCAGCCAAGGTCCGGGGCAGGGAAATACGCAGTATTTT
>TRBV29-1|TRBD1|TRBJ2-5
CSVVTGGDETQYF
TGCAGCGTTGTGACAGGGGGTGACGAGACCCAGTACTTC
>TRBV19|-|TRBJ1-5
CASSINSLQPQHF
TGTGCCAGTAGTATTAACAGCCTGCAGCCCCAGCATTTT
>TRBV6-2/TRBV6-3|TRBD2|TRBJ2-7
CASSNGGAENPAQYF
TGTGCCAGCAGTAACGGGGGGGCTGAAAACCCAGCCCAGTACTTC